The 27 T cell receptor beta chains below all came from one sample that was sequenced in a study of T cells in localized non-small cell lung cancer (dated by TCRdb to the early 2020s). Receptors were amplified or captured by the immunoSEQ multiplex PCR assay. TCRdb stores this immuneACCESS table with in-frame sequences only. Part of the clones is absent; in the studies checked, under half of the shortfall reflects unresolved V genes, and no reason is known for the rest. This sample has approximately 2,800 clones in its table, and 23% of those were observed once. Of the sample, approximately 23% falls within the top ten clones. Specimen: lung tumor tissue, collected before any cancer treatment. The receptors were sampled from a woman aged 40-69 years with stage I lung adenocarcinoma.

This clone showed up just a few times. The rearrangement links TRBV11-3 to TRBJ2-1; TRBD1 matches at 8 bases. After removal of 5 bases from V and 3 bases from J, the junction contained 12 bases not matched to a gene. The CDR3 consists of 17 residues. Germline CDR1 is SGHNT and CDR2 is YENEEA. CDR3 DNA sequence: TGTGCCAGCAGCCACGACAGGGGAGGAGGCCGCTACAATGAGCAGTTCTTC. It yields the protein CASSHDRGGGRYNEQFF.

V gene TRBV5-1 combines with J gene TRBJ1-1; the D gene is possibly TRBD1 (6 bases). The CDR3 sequence is 16 residues long. V was shortened by 4 bases and J by 4 bases, with 20 bases between the two germline ends. Germline lookup yields CDR1 SGHRS and CDR2 YFSETQ. CDR3 DNA sequence: TGCGCCAGCAGCCCCGGGGGGGGCGCCAAGGGCACTGAAGCTTTCTTT. Translation: CASSPGGGAKGTEAFF.

About this clone itself: One end of the junction does not line up with germline, which may come from a read error. V and J are TRBV7-6 and TRBJ1-4, with 7 positions matching TRBD1. CDR1 is SGHVS and CDR2 is FNYEAQ in the germline V gene. This CDR3 is 14 amino acids long. The CDR3 bases are TGTGCCAGCAGCCAAGGGACAGCTAATGAAAAGCTGTTTTTT. It is translated as CASSQGTANEKLFF.

This clone is classed as hyperexpanded. The chain links TRBV10-2 to TRBJ1-6; a weak D match, TRBD1 (5 bases). From germline, CDR1 is WSHSY and CDR2 SAAADI. The CDR3 contains 17 residues. Trimming removed 8 bases at V and 0 bases at J, with 17 bases between. Written as DNA, the CDR3 is TGCGCCAGCCTCAGAGTCCCAGGGAGCTCCTATAATTCACCCCTCCACTTT. This sequence encodes CASLRVPGSSYNSPLHF.

The chain joins TRBV6-8 to TRBJ1-4; possible D gene TRBD1, 5 bases. V lost 6 bases to trimming and J lost 4 bases, with 15 bases between them. CDR1 and CDR2 (germline): MNHGY, SAAAGT. This CDR3 comprises 15 residues. The CDR3 is CASRNPGRINEKLFF. CDR3 DNA sequence: TGTGCCAGCAGAAATCCGGGACGGATTAATGAAAAACTGTTTTTT.

The chain recombines TRBV6-8 with TRBJ1-3; D uncertain. The germline V and J ends were trimmed by 8 bases and 2 bases, with 13 bases remaining between them. Germline CDR1 is MNHGY and CDR2 is SAAAGT. This CDR3 comprises 14 residues. CDR3 in DNA: TGTGCCAGCGGTATGTTCCGGGCTGGAAACACCATATATTTT. It translates to CASGMFRAGNTIYF.

The rearrangement uses TRBV6-8 and TRBJ1-1; tentatively, D is TRBD1 (5 bases). V shed 6 bases and J shed 2 bases, with 16 bases lying between them. Germline V gives CDR1 MNHGY, CDR2 SAAAGT. CDR3 length: 15 amino acids. The CDR3 bases are TGTGCCAGCAGAGATACCGGGACGATTAACACTGAAGCTTTCTTT. The encoded protein is CASRDTGTINTEAFF.

This clone counts as medium-sized (0.01 to 0.1%). The genes are TRBV6-8 and TRBJ1-5, with D uncertain. Trimming took off 5 bases at V and 3 bases at J, with 8 bases between the two ends. The length of the CDR3 is 13 residues. CDR1 and CDR2 (germline): MNHGY, SAAAGT. CDR3 in DNA: TGTGCCAGCAGTGATCTTACCAATCAGCCCCAGCATTTT. The encoded protein is CASSDLTNQPQHF.

By sample fraction, this clone is medium-sized. This chain connects TRBV6-8 to TRBJ1-1; TRBD1 matches at 7 bases. Germline CDR1 MNHGY, CDR2 SAAAGT. V was clipped by 4 bases and J by 5 bases; unmatched bases: 10. CDR3 length: 15 residues. The CDR3 nucleotides read TGTGCCAGCAGTTCTCAGACAGGGTTGTGGACTGAAGCTTTCTTT. Translated, it gives CASSSQTGLWTEAFF.

The V call is TRBV6-1, the J call TRBJ1-3; D gene unclear. Trimming removed 0 bases from V and 0 bases from J, with 15 bases in between. From germline, CDR1 is MNHNS and CDR2 SASEGT. The CDR3 totals 18 residues. The chain's CDR3 is CASSEALSGRGSGNTIYF. CDR3 nucleotides: TGTGCCAGCAGTGAAGCGCTGAGCGGCCGAGGCTCTGGAAACACCATATATTTT.

The chain is built from TRBV19 and TRBJ1-2; D perhaps matches TRBD1 (5 bases). Germline loops: CDR1 LNHDA, CDR2 SQIVND (reference sequence). The CDR3 has 15 amino acids. Deletions cut 6 bases from V and 3 bases from J, with 17 bases between. CDR3 coding DNA: TGTGCCAGTAGCCCGTCCCAGGGTCTGGACTATGGCTACACCTTC. Translated, it gives CASSPSQGLDYGYTF.

The J gene is TRBJ2-3, the V gene TRBV19, with 12 bases lining up with TRBD1. Germline-derived CDR1 and CDR2 are LNHDA and SQIVND (reference sequence). With V trimmed by 1 base and J by 0 bases, 14 bases remained unmatched. This CDR3 spans 21 amino acids. The CDR3 nucleotides read TGTGCCAGTAGTATAGTGGGACAGGGGGCCGCGCGACGCCTTAGCACAGATACGCAGTATTTT. This sequence encodes CASSIVGQGAARRLSTDTQYF.

By share, this clone ranks as medium-sized. The chain carries TRBV11-3 and TRBJ1-2; D remains unclear. The germline V and J ends were trimmed by 1 base and 3 bases, with 12 bases remaining between them. The CDR3 totals 15 residues. Germline CDR1 is SGHNT and CDR2 is YENEEA. CDR3 sequence (DNA): TGTGCCAGCAGCTTAGGGGTGGCGGGGTACTATGGCTACACCTTC. Translation gives CASSLGVAGYYGYTF.

This clone was seen more than once but under ten times. The chain has TRBV2 and TRBJ1-3, with D possibly matching TRBD1 (5 bases). Trimming shortened V by 6 bases and J by 0 bases, and 9 bases separated the two germline ends. This CDR3 has 14 residues. The germline gives CDR1 SNHLY, CDR2 FYNNEI. CDR3 in amino acids: CASSAGLSGNTIYF. CDR3 in DNA: TGTGCCAGCAGCGCGGGACTCTCTGGAAACACCATATATTTT.

This clone was detected only a few times. The CDR3 protein is CASSYYGRNTEAFF. The CDR3 nucleotides are TGTGCCAGCAGTTACTACGGAAGAAACACTGAAGCTTTCTTT. The gene calls are TRBV6-8 and TRBJ1-1; unclear D gene. Trimming stripped 1 base from V and 2 bases from J, with 8 bases between. The CDR3 runs 14 residues. Germline values: CDR1 MNHGY, CDR2 SAAAGT.

This clone is medium-sized. The chain has TRBV9 and TRBJ2-3; TRBD2 matches at 9 bases. Trimming took 0 bases from V and 6 from J; bases not matched to a gene: 8. Germline CDR1 is SGDLS and CDR2 is YYNGEE. This CDR3 region has 16 residues. CDR3 nucleotides: TGTGCCAGCAGCGTAGGGTCTAGCGGGGCCCCGGATACGCAGTATTTT. Amino acid sequence: CASSVGSSGAPDTQYF.

This clone was recorded a few times. The rearrangement joins TRBV28 to TRBJ2-1, with D unclear. V lost 5 bases, J lost 1 base, and 15 bases lay in between. The CDR3 has 16 amino acids. Germline V gives CDR1 MDHEN, CDR2 SYDVKM. The CDR3 reads CASSPSQQASYNEQFF. The CDR3 coding sequence is TGTGCCAGCAGTCCCTCCCAGCAAGCTTCCTACAATGAGCAGTTCTTC.

This clone is labeled medium-sized. This sequence joins TRBV9 and TRBJ1-3; D call uncertain. This CDR3 has 14 residues. Per the germline V gene, CDR1 is SGDLS and CDR2 is YYNGEE. V dropped 4 bases and J dropped 4 bases, with 12 bases sitting between them. CDR3 nucleotides: TGTGCCAGCAGCCCCATTGGACCGGGAAACACCATATATTTT. It encodes CASSPIGPGNTIYF.

The chain carries TRBV12-5 and TRBJ2-3, with D possibly being TRBD2 (6 bases). The CDR3 loop spans 12 amino acids. The germline gives CDR1 LGHNT, CDR2 FRNRAP. CDR3 residues: CASIKAGDTQYF. As DNA, the CDR3 is TGTGCCAGCATTAAAGCGGGAGATACGCAGTATTTT.

This clone was counted only a few times. The CDR3 reads CASTYKGEQYF. DNA for the CDR3: TGTGCCAGCACCTACAAGGGGGAGCAGTACTTC. The J gene is TRBJ2-7, the V gene TRBV6-7; perhaps TRBD1 as D (5 bases). TRBV6-7 is designated an ORF whose function remains uncertain. V was pared by 7 bases and J by 7 bases, with 11 bases between. The CDR3 length is 11 residues.

The J gene is TRBJ2-3, the V gene TRBV19; TRBD1 or TRBD2 may be the D gene (5 bases each). Trimming pared 4 bases from V and 0 bases from J, leaving 23 bases between. The V gene's germline CDR1 is LNHDA and CDR2 SQIVND (reference sequence). CDR3 length: 19 residues. This CDR3 reads CASSTDPGATHQSTDTQYF. In nucleotides, the CDR3 is TGTGCCAGTAGTACGGATCCCGGGGCGACACACCAAAGCACAGATACGCAGTATTTT.

By its share, this clone is medium-sized. The chain employs TRBV6-8 and TRBJ1-2; D not resolved. Trimming shortened V by 4 bases and J by 2 bases, and 11 bases separated the two germline ends. In germline, CDR1 is MNHGY, CDR2 SAAAGT. The length of the CDR3 is 14 residues. The CDR3 DNA reads TGTGCCAGCAGTTTATATGGCGGCAACTATGGCTACACCTTC. Amino acids: CASSLYGGNYGYTF.

In its sample, this clone was seen a few times. The rearrangement uses TRBV12-2 and TRBJ2-7. TRBV12-2 is listed as a pseudogene. The CDR3 runs 13 residues. CDR3 sequence: CASRAGHPYEQYF. The CDR3 coding sequence is TGTGCAAGTCGCGCGGGACATCCATACGAGCAGTACTTC.

V gene TRBV6-8 combines with J gene TRBJ2-1, with D perhaps TRBD1 (6 bases). V lost 0 bases, J lost 5 bases, and 11 bases lay in between. The CDR3 is 15 amino acids. Per the germline V gene, CDR1 is MNHGY and CDR2 is SAAAGT. The CDR3: CASSYSWGRDNEQFF. CDR3 DNA sequence: TGTGCCAGCAGTTACTCGTGGGGGCGAGACAATGAGCAGTTCTTC.

In nucleotides, the CDR3 is TGTGCCAGCTCACCACCGGCAGGGGAGTATGAAAAACTGTTTTTT. Encoded protein: CASSPPAGEYEKLFF. The V and J genes are TRBV18 and TRBJ1-4, with a tentative D call TRBD1 (6 bases). Germline V CDR1 and CDR2: KGHSH, LQKENI. V gave up 0 bases and J gave up 6 bases, with 11 bases separating them. The CDR3 contains 15 residues.

Here the CDR3 DNA reads TGTGCCAGCAGGATGGGGGGGGGTCTGTACAATGAGCAGTTCTTC. Translating it yields CASRMGGGLYNEQFF. The rearrangement joins TRBV6-8 to TRBJ2-1, with TRBD2 identical over 7 bases. V trimming: 6 bases; J trimming: 4 bases; junction bases outside the gene matches: 9. Per germline, CDR1 MNHGY and CDR2 SAAAGT. The CDR3 spans 15 residues.

This clone was found a few times. The CDR3 region has the DNA TGTGCCAGCAGCTATAGTACGGGACAGGGGGCGGTTGGCTACACCTTC. Protein: CASSYSTGQGAVGYTF. The V and J genes are TRBV11-3 and TRBJ1-2, with 12 bases aligning to TRBD1. The CDR3 runs to 16 residues. J gave up 7 bases and V 4 bases, and 10 bases lay outside the gene matches. CDR1 is SGHNT, CDR2 YENEEA, per germline. Drawing the rest from reference TRBV11-3 and TRBJ1-2, the complete variable domain is EAGVVQSPRYKIIEKKQPVAFWCNPISGHNTLYWYLQNLGQGPELLIRYENEEAVDDSQLPKDRFSAERLKGVDSTLKIQPAELGDSAVYLCASSYSTGQGAVGYTFGSGTRLTVV.